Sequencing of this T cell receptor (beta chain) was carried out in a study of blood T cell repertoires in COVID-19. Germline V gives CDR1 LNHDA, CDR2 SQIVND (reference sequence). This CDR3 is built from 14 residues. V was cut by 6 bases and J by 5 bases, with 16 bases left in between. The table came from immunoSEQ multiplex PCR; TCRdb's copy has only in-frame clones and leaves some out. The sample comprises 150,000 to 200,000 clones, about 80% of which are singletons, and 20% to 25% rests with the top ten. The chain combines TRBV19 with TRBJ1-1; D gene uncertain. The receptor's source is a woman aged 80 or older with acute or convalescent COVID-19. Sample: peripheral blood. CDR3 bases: TGTGCCAGTAGCCGAGGGCGGGGAGGGACTGAAGCTTTCTTT. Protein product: CASSRGRGGTEAFF.